These T cell receptor beta chains were read from a single sample in a study of blood T cell repertoires in COVID-19. Measured with immunoSEQ multiplex PCR; TCRdb has only the in-frame clones, and not every one. The sample has more than 200,000 clones; approximately 80% are singletons. The specimen sequenced was PBMCs or T cells enriched from blood (not recorded which). The receptors derive from a man younger than 40 with acute COVID-19. CDR3s include the opening cysteine and the closing phenylalanine or tryptophan.

v_call	j_call	cdr3_aa
TRBV6-1	TRBJ2-2	CASSEQGDTGELFF
TRBV12-3/TRBV12-4	TRBJ2-1	CASSPGGGEQFF
TRBV18	TRBJ1-2	CASSPTRGLGYTF
TRBV12-3/TRBV12-4	TRBJ1-2	CASRFGLTMSYTF
TRBV11-2	TRBJ1-5	CASSFRGGQPQHF
TRBV6-1	TRBJ1-2	CASSEERTRRGYGYTF
TRBV6-5	TRBJ1-2	CASSRTGSNYGYTF
TRBV4-1	TRBJ1-5	CASSQDPGGANNQPQHF
TRBV7-7	TRBJ2-3	CASSLAGGPPDTQYF
TRBV19	TRBJ2-7	CASSIGFRSYEQYF
TRBV7-6	TRBJ2-3	CASSNNARGGSDTQYF
TRBV6-7	TRBJ2-2	CASTITGELFF
TRBV2	TRBJ1-2	CASSELSYGYTF
TRBV7-9	TRBJ1-5	CASSFYEGSNQPQHF
TRBV12-3/TRBV12-4	TRBJ1-1	CASSSHQGRGAFF
TRBV27	TRBJ2-1	CASRSGTSGISSYNEQFF
TRBV10-3	TRBJ2-3	CAIKGSITDTQYF
TRBV21-1	TRBJ1-1	CASSRQGDTDTEAFF
TRBV2	TRBJ1-6	CASSSDGTRGQKNSPLHF
TRBV2	TRBJ1-5	CASSVTDSNQPQHF
TRBV3-1/TRBV3-2	TRBJ1-5	CASSPRVLGQPQHF
TRBV2	TRBJ1-5	CASTKGEKKPQHF
TRBV19	TRBJ1-5	CASSMIQGNQPQHF
TRBV5-6	TRBJ2-3	CASSARTGGVADTQYF
TRBV25-1	TRBJ1-1	CASSEWGTGGEAFF
TRBV27	TRBJ2-5	CASSSLTGRAETKETQYF
TRBV3-1/TRBV3-2	TRBJ1-2	CASSQSHTGGYTF
TRBV4-1	TRBJ2-1	CASSQDYYNEQFF
TRBV10-2	TRBJ2-3	CASRGGLVLGKDTQYF
TRBV30	TRBJ1-1	CAWSVRRPGANTEAFF
TRBV7-9	TRBJ2-3	CASGPLDVPLAGSTDTQYF
TRBV24-1	TRBJ2-3	CATSDARQGGDTQYF
TRBV9	TRBJ2-4	CASSAGLAGAFAKNIQYF
TRBV6-6	TRBJ1-1	CASSLGGGGAFF
TRBV28	TRBJ1-1	CASSLSGELTTEAFF
TRBV9	TRBJ2-5	CASSVGGARGTYQETQYF
TRBV7-2	TRBJ1-2	CASSLGTGNYGYTF
TRBV6-5	TRBJ2-2	CASRTPGKTGELFF
TRBV2	TRBJ2-7	CASSELSDEQYF
TRBV7-6	TRBJ2-6	CASSSGLAGGGGANVLTF
TRBV2	TRBJ1-2	CASSGAMGTGPNYGYTF
TRBV3-1/TRBV3-2	TRBJ2-5	CASSQGAPGLQTQYF
TRBV5-1	TRBJ1-6	CASSLEQGISPLHF
TRBV6-5	TRBJ1-1	CASRPPTRAEAFF
TRBV18	TRBJ2-5	CASSPPGQGAFRETQYF
TRBV24-1	TRBJ1-3	CATSDPTGTVSGNTIYF
TRBV6-6	TRBJ1-5	CASSSSDSLDQPQHF
TRBV11-2	TRBJ2-7	CASSLGGTGGFDEQYF
TRBV18	TRBJ2-7	CASSPTGQGNEQYF
TRBV15	TRBJ1-5	CATSRDGAAHQPQHF
TRBV6-5	TRBJ2-5	CASNPSGGDQETQYF
TRBV27	TRBJ2-1	CASSAERPHNEQFF
TRBV18	TRBJ2-7	CASSPSSHLGYEQYF
TRBV27	TRBJ1-2	CASRSSPGQDLGYTF
TRBV7-2	TRBJ1-6	CASSPMTGGYSPLHF
TRBV30	TRBJ1-4	CAWSVPGGQLREKLFF
TRBV4-1	TRBJ1-3	CASSQMGQAGTIYF
TRBV28	TRBJ2-1	CASSLSGTSYNEQFF
TRBV6-1	TRBJ1-3	CASSEKDRGKGNTIYF
TRBV29-1	TRBJ1-2	CSVEALYPGYTF